This TCR beta chain was observed in a study of regulatory T cells in long-lasting Graves disease. Unmatched junction bases numbered 12, after V lost 0 bases and J lost 5 bases. This CDR3 region has 17 residues. Germline assignment: CDR1 DFQATT and CDR2 SNEGSKA (reference sequence). This clonotype was observed at least ten times. Researchers made TCR beta libraries by using iRepertoire HTBI primers and running Arm-PCR on CDR3 regions. TCRdb analysed the multiplex PCR reads with MiXCR anew, one entry per CDR3 protein. Seen here are about 440,000 distinct CDR3 sequences, under 15% observed once, and the top ten hold about a sixth. Time point: newly diagnosed GD, antithyroid drugs for less than 3 months. The TCR library used RNA extracted from PBMCs. A further study also used this sample, focusing on T cells in Graves' hyperthyroidism and ophthalmopathy.

The receptor comes from a woman aged 25 to 39 with Graves disease. The chain uses TRBV20-1 and TRBJ2-3; 9 bases line up with TRBD2. The specimen was peripheral blood mononuclear cells (PBMCs), collected at new diagnosis, from a patient treated with antithyroid drugs. CDR3 region: CSARDPSASGTVDTQYF. For the CDR3, the DNA is TGCAGTGCTAGAGATCCGTCGGCTAGCGGGACGGTAGATACGCAGTATTTT.